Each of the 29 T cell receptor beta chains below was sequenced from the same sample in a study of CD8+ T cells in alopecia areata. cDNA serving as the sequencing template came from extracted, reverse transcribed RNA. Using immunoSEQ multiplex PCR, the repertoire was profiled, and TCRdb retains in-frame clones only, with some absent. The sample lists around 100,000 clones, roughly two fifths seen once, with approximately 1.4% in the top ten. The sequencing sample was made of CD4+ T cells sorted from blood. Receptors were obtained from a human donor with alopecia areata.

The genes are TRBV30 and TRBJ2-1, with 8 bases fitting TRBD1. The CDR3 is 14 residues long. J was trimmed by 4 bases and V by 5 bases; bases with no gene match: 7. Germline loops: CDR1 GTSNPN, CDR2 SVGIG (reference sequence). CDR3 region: CAWWTGSSYNEQFF. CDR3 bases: TGTGCCTGGTGGACAGGGTCTAGTTACAATGAGCAGTTCTTC. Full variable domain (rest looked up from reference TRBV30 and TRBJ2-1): SQTIHQWPATLVQPVGSPLSLECTVEGTSNPNLYWYRQAAGRGLQLLFYSVGIGQISSEVPQNLSASRPQDRQFILSSKKLLLSDSGFYLCAWWTGSSYNEQFFGPGTRLTVL.

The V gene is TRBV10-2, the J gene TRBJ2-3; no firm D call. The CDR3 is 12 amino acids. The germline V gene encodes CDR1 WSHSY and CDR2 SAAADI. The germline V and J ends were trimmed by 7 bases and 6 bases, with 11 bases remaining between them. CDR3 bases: TGCGCCAGCAAGCCAGCTGGGGATACGCAGTATTTT. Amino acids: CASKPAGDTQYF.

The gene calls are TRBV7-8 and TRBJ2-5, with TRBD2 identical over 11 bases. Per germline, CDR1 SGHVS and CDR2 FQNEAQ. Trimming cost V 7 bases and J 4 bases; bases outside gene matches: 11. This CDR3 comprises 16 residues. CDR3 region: CASIHSGRAMTETQYF. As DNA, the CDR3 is TGTGCCAGCATACATAGCGGGAGGGCCATGACAGAGACCCAGTACTTC.

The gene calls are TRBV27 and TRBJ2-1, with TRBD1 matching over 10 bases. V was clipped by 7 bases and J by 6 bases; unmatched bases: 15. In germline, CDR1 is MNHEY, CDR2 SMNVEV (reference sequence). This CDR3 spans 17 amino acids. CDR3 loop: CASTPVGLGQGPNEQFF. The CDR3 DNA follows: TGTGCCAGCACCCCAGTGGGGTTGGGACAGGGGCCCAATGAGCAGTTCTTC.

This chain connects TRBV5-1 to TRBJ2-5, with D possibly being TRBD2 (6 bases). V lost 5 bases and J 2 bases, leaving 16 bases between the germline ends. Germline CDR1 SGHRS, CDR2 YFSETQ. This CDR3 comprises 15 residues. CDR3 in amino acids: CASREGLSEQETQYF. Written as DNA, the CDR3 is TGCGCCAGCAGGGAGGGACTGTCAGAACAAGAGACCCAGTACTTC.

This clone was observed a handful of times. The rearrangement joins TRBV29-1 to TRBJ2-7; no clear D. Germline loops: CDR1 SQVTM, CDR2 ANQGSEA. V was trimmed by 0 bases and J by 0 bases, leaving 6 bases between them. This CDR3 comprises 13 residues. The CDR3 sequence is CSVEDRSSYEQYF. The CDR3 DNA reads TGCAGCGTTGAAGACCGTAGCTCCTACGAGCAGTACTTC.

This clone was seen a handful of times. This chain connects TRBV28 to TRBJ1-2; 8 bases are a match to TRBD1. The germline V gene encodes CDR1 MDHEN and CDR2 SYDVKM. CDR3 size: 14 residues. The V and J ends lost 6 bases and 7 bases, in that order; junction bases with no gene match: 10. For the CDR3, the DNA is TGTGCCAGCAGCCAAGGACAGGGTTTGTCTGGCTACACCTTC. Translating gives CASSQGQGLSGYTF.

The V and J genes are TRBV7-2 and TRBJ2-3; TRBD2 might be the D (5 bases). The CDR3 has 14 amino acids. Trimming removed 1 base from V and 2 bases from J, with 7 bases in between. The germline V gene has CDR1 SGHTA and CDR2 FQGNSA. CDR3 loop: CASSLVSDTDTQYF. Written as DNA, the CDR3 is TGTGCCAGCAGCTTAGTTAGCGACACAGATACGCAGTATTTT.

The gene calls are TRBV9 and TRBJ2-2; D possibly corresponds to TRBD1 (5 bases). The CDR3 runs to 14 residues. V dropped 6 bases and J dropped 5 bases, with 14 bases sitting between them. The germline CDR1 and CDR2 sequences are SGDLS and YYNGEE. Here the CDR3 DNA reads TGTGCCAGCAATCCCCAGGGTGGAACCGGGGAGCTGTTTTTT. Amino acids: CASNPQGGTGELFF.

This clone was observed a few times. This CDR3 is CSARDLEEKYF. As DNA, the CDR3 is TGCAGTGCTAGAGATCTCGAGGAGAAGTACTTC. The chain has TRBV20-1 and TRBJ2-4; D is ambiguous. Trimming left V 0 bases short and J 14 bases short, with 11 bases between. The germline gives CDR1 DFQATT, CDR2 SNEGSKA (reference sequence). The CDR3 contains 11 residues.

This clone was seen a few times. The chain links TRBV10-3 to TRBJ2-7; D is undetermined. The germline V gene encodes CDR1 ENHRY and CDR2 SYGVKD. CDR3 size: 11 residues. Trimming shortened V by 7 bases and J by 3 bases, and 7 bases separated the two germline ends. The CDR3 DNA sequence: TGTGCCATCAAAACCGACTACGAGCAGTACTTC. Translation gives CAIKTDYEQYF.

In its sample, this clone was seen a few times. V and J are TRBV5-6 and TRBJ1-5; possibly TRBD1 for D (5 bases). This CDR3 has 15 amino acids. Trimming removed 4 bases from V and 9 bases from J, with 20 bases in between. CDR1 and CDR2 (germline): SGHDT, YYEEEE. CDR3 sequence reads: CASSLTGARGMPQHF. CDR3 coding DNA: TGTGCCAGCAGCCTTACAGGAGCCCGTGGGATGCCCCAGCATTTT. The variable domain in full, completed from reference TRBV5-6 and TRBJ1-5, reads DAGVTQSPTHLIKTRGQQVTLRCSPKSGHDTVSWYQQALGQGPQFIFQYYEEEERQRGNFPDRFSGHQFPNYSSELNVNALLLGDSALYLCASSLTGARGMPQHFGDGTRLSIL.

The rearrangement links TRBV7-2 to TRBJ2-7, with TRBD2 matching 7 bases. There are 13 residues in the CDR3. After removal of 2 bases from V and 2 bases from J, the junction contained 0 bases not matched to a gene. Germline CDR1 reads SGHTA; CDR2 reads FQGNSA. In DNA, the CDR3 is TGTGCCAGCAGCTTAACTAGCGCCTACGAGCAGTACTTC. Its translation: CASSLTSAYEQYF.

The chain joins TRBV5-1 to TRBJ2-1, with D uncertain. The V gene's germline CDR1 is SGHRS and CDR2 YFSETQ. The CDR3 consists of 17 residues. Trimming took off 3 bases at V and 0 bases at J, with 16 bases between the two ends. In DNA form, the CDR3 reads TGCGCCAGCAGCTCAACGGACCCTCCTTACTCCTACAATGAGCAGTTCTTC. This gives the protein CASSSTDPPYSYNEQFF. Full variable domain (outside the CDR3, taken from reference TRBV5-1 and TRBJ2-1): KAGVTQTPRYLIKTRGQQVTLSCSPISGHRSVSWYQQTPGQGLQFLFEYFSETQRNKGNFPGRFSGRQFSNSRSEMNVSTLELGDSALYLCASSSTDPPYSYNEQFFGPGTRLTVL.

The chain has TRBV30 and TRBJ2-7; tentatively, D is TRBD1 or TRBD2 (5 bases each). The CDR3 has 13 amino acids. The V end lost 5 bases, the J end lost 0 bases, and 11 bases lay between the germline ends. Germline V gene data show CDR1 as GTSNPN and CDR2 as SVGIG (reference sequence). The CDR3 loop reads CAWRGEYSYEQYF. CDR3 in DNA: TGTGCCTGGCGAGGGGAGTACTCCTACGAGCAGTACTTC.

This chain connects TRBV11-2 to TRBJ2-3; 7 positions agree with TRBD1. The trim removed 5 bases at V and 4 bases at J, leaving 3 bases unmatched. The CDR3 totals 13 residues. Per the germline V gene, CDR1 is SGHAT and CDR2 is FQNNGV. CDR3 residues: CASSPDRADTQYF. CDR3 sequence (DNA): TGTGCCAGCAGCCCAGACAGGGCAGATACGCAGTATTTT.

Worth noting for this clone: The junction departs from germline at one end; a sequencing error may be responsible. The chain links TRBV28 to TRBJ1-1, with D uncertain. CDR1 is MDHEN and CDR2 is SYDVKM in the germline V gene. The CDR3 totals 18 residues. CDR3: CASNLYSGSKKENTEAFF. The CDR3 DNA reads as TGTGCCAGCAATTTATATTCGGGATCCAAAAAGGAGAACACTGAAGCTTTCTTT.

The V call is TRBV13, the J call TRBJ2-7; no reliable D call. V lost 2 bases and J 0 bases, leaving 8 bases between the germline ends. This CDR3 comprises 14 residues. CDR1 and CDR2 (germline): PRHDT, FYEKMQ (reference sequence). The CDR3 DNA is TGTGCCAGCAGCTTAACGGAGAGCTCCTACGAGCAGTACTTC. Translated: CASSLTESSYEQYF.

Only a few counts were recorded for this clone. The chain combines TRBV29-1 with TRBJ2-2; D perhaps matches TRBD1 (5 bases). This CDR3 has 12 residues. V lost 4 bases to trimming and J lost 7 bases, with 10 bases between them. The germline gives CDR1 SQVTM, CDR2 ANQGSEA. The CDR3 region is CSVGFQGGELFF. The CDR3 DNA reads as TGCAGCGTTGGTTTCCAGGGCGGGGAGCTGTTTTTT.

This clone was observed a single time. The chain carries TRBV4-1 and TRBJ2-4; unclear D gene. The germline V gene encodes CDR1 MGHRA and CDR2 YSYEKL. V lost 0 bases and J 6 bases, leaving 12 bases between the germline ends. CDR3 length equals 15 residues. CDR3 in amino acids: CASSQDPGNPNIQYF. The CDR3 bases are TGCGCCAGCAGCCAAGATCCGGGTAACCCAAACATTCAGTACTTC.

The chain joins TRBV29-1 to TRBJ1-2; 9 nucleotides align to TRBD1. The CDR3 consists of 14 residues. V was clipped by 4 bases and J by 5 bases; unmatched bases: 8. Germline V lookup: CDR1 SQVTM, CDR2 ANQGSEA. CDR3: CSVAGQGLWYGYTF. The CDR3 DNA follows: TGCAGCGTTGCCGGACAGGGGCTCTGGTATGGCTACACCTTC. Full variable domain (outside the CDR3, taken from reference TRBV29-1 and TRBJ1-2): SAVISQKPSRDICQRGTSLTIQCQVDSQVTMMFWYRQQPGQSLTLIATANQGSEATYESGFVIDKFPISRPNLTFSTLTVSNMSPEDSSIYLCSVAGQGLWYGYTFGSGTRLTVV.

This CDR3 reads CASSPPIPGDTGELFF. The CDR3 DNA follows: TGTGCCAGCTCACCACCAATTCCAGGGGACACCGGGGAGCTGTTTTTT. J is TRBJ2-2 and V is TRBV18, with D maybe TRBD1 (6 bases). This CDR3 has 16 amino acids. CDR1 and CDR2 from the germline V gene are KGHSH and LQKENI. The germline V and J ends were trimmed by 0 bases and 3 bases, with 11 bases remaining between them.

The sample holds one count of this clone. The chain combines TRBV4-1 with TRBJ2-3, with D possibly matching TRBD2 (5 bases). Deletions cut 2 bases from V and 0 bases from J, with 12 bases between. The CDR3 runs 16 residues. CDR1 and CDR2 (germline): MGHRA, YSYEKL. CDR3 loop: CASSQYAADSTDTQYF. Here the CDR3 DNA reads TGCGCCAGCAGCCAATATGCAGCGGACAGCACAGATACGCAGTATTTT.

The CDR3 DNA reads as TGTGCCAGCAGCTTAGCGGTCGGGACAGCTCCTCCCTACGAGCAGTACTTC. This translates into CASSLAVGTAPPYEQYF. The chain employs TRBV7-2 and TRBJ2-7, with 7 bases fitting TRBD1. The germline V gene encodes CDR1 SGHTA and CDR2 FQGNSA. The CDR3 runs 17 residues. V shed 0 bases and J 2 bases; nucleotides not matched to a gene: 10.

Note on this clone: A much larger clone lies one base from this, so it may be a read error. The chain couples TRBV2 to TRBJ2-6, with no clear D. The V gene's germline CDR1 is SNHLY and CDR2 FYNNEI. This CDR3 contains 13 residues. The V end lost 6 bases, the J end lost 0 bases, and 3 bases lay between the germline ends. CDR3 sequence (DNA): TGTGCCAGCAGGGGCTCTGGGGCCAACGTCCTGACTTTC. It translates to CASRGSGANVLTF.

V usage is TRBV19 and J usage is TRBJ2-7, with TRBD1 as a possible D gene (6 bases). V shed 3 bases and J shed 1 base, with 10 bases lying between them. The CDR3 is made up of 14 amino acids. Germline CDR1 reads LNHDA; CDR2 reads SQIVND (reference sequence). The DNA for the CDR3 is TGTGCCAGTAGTATTACAGGGCCGTCCTACGAGCAGTACTTC. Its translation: CASSITGPSYEQYF.

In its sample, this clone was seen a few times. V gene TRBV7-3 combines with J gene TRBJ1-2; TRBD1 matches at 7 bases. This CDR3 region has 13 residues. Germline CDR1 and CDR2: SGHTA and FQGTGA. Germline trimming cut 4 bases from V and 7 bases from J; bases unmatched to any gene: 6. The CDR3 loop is CASSYPTGIGYTF. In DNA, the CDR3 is TGTGCCAGCAGCTACCCGACAGGGATTGGCTACACCTTC. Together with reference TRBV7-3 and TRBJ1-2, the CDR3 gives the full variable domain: GAGVSQTPSNKVTEKGKYVELRCDPISGHTALYWYRQSLGQGPEFLIYFQGTGAADDSGLPNDRFFAVRPEGSVSTLKIQRTERGDSAVYLCASSYPTGIGYTFGSGTRLTVV.

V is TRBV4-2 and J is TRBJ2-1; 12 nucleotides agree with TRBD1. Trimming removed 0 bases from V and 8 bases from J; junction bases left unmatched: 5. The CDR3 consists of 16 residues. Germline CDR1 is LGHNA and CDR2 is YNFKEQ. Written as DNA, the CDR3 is TGTGCCAGCAGCCAAGACCGGGACAGGGGGCGGGATGAGCAGTTCTTC. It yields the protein CASSQDRDRGRDEQFF.

This chain's CDR3 is CSVEVTTDEQFF. The CDR3 DNA sequence: TGCAGCGTTGAGGTTACTACGGATGAGCAGTTCTTC. The rearrangement links TRBV29-1 to TRBJ2-1; D is uncertain. V shed 3 bases and J shed 8 bases, with 11 bases lying between them. This CDR3 has 12 residues. The germline CDR1 and CDR2 sequences are SQVTM and ANQGSEA.